These T cell receptor beta chains were read from a single sample in a study of blood T cell repertoires in COVID-19. Clones were read by immunoSEQ multiplex PCR, and TCRdb kept only the in-frame ones, dropping some. This table has roughly 200,000 clones, approximately 88% appearing once. Sequenced material: PBMCs or T cells enriched from blood (not recorded which). These receptor sequences come from a man between 18 and 35 years old with acute COVID-19. Both conserved end residues are part of each CDR3. Fields, in order: J gene, V gene, clone size, D gene, CDR3 protein, CDR3 DNA. A D gene is named only where the DNA matches it firmly. Rows may omit the clone size; those that give it use once, few, many or a size class.

j_call: TRBJ1-1
v_call: TRBV12-5
clone_size: NA
d_call: NA
cdr3_aa: CASGSSDSLALNTEAFF
cdr3_nt: TGTGCTAGTGGTTCCTCGGACAGTCTTGCATTGAACACTGAAGCTTTCTTT

j_call: TRBJ1-5
v_call: TRBV7-9
clone_size: NA
d_call: TRBD1
cdr3_aa: CASSLVRGGQLDQPQHF
cdr3_nt: TGTGCCAGCAGCTTAGTCCGAGGGGGACAGTTAGATCAGCCCCAGCATTTT

j_call: TRBJ2-7
v_call: TRBV4-2
clone_size: NA
d_call: TRBD2
cdr3_aa: CASSPLNSGTSHSYEQYF
cdr3_nt: TGTGCCAGCAGCCCACTAAATTCCGGGACTAGCCACTCCTACGAGCAGTACTTC

j_call: TRBJ1-1
v_call: TRBV5-1
clone_size: NA
d_call: TRBD1
cdr3_aa: CASSLALTGSRDTEAFF
cdr3_nt: TGCGCCAGCAGCTTGGCCCTGACAGGGAGCCGGGACACTGAAGCTTTCTTT

j_call: TRBJ2-2
v_call: TRBV7-9
clone_size: NA
d_call: NA
cdr3_aa: CASSLLTSNTGELFF
cdr3_nt: TGTGCCAGCAGCCTCCTTACTTCGAACACCGGGGAGCTGTTTTTT

j_call: TRBJ2-7
v_call: TRBV24-1
clone_size: NA
d_call: TRBD2
cdr3_aa: CATSEGTSGLGEQYF
cdr3_nt: TGTGCCACCAGTGAGGGGACTAGCGGGCTAGGGGAGCAGTACTTC

j_call: TRBJ1-1
v_call: TRBV30
clone_size: NA
d_call: NA
cdr3_aa: CALTDTEAFF
cdr3_nt: TGTGCCTTAACGGACACTGAAGCTTTCTTT

j_call: TRBJ1-2
v_call: TRBV28
clone_size: NA
d_call: NA
cdr3_aa: CASSPPGEWGYTF
cdr3_nt: TGTGCCAGCAGTCCCCCCGGGGAATGGGGCTACACCTTC

j_call: TRBJ2-5
v_call: TRBV3-1/TRBV3-2
clone_size: NA
d_call: NA
cdr3_aa: CASTPENRETQYF
cdr3_nt: TGTGCCAGCACGCCTGAGAACAGAGAGACCCAGTACTTC

j_call: TRBJ1-5
v_call: TRBV19
clone_size: NA
d_call: NA
cdr3_aa: CASQPQGSHSNQPQHF
cdr3_nt: TGTGCCAGTCAACCCCAGGGGTCCCATAGCAATCAGCCCCAGCATTTT

j_call: TRBJ1-6
v_call: TRBV11-2
clone_size: few
d_call: NA
cdr3_aa: CASSLDRRGGNSPLHF
cdr3_nt: TGTGCCAGCAGCTTAGATCGTCGGGGGGGGAATTCACCCCTCCACTTT

j_call: TRBJ1-6
v_call: TRBV3-1/TRBV3-2
clone_size: NA
d_call: TRBD1
cdr3_aa: CASSPEQGFGSPLHF
cdr3_nt: TGTGCCAGCAGCCCGGAACAGGGGTTTGGATCACCCCTCCACTTT

j_call: TRBJ2-1
v_call: TRBV5-6
clone_size: once
d_call: TRBD1
cdr3_aa: CASSLLLDRGRNEQFF
cdr3_nt: TGTGCCAGCAGCTTGCTCTTGGACAGGGGGAGAAATGAGCAGTTCTTC

j_call: TRBJ1-2
v_call: TRBV6-5
clone_size: NA
d_call: TRBD1
cdr3_aa: CASSLAGTGFGYGYTF
cdr3_nt: TGTGCCAGCAGTTTGGCCGGGACAGGCTTTGGCTATGGCTACACCTTC

j_call: TRBJ2-1
v_call: TRBV4-1
clone_size: NA
d_call: TRBD1
cdr3_aa: CASSQIRGATGDNEQFF
cdr3_nt: TGCGCCAGCAGCCAAATCAGGGGAGCCACAGGGGACAATGAGCAGTTCTTC

j_call: TRBJ2-1
v_call: TRBV18
clone_size: once
d_call: TRBD2
cdr3_aa: CASSPEAGADEQFF
cdr3_nt: TGTGCCAGCTCACCAGAAGCGGGAGCCGATGAGCAGTTCTTC

j_call: TRBJ1-4
v_call: TRBV24-1
clone_size: NA
d_call: TRBD1
cdr3_aa: CATSDSRDRTNEKLFF
cdr3_nt: TGTGCCACCAGTGATTCGAGGGACAGGACAAATGAAAAACTGTTTTTT

j_call: TRBJ2-7
v_call: TRBV29-1
clone_size: NA
d_call: NA
cdr3_aa: CSVERDTHGEQYF
cdr3_nt: TGCAGCGTTGAAAGGGACACCCACGGAGAGCAGTACTTC

j_call: TRBJ2-1
v_call: TRBV29-1
clone_size: NA
d_call: TRBD1
cdr3_aa: CSVASGQGLYEQFF
cdr3_nt: TGCAGCGTTGCCTCGGGACAGGGTCTCTATGAGCAGTTCTTC

j_call: TRBJ2-1
v_call: TRBV19
clone_size: NA
d_call: NA
cdr3_aa: CASRGIGGAAYNEQFF
cdr3_nt: TGTGCCAGTAGGGGAATCGGGGGAGCCGCCTACAATGAGCAGTTCTTC

j_call: TRBJ2-7
v_call: TRBV14
clone_size: NA
d_call: NA
cdr3_aa: CASSHGQPYEQYF
cdr3_nt: TGTGCCAGCAGCCATGGACAGCCTTACGAGCAGTACTTC

j_call: TRBJ1-3
v_call: TRBV11-3
clone_size: NA
d_call: TRBD1
cdr3_aa: CASSLAGRQGPGNTIYF
cdr3_nt: TGTGCCAGCAGCTTAGCCGGACGACAGGGCCCTGGAAACACCATATATTTT

j_call: TRBJ2-7
v_call: TRBV7-6
clone_size: NA
d_call: NA
cdr3_aa: CASSLAAGSYEQYF
cdr3_nt: TGTGCCAGCAGCTTAGCAGCAGGCTCCTACGAGCAGTACTTC

j_call: TRBJ1-1
v_call: TRBV5-4
clone_size: NA
d_call: NA
cdr3_aa: CASGRDTEAFF
cdr3_nt: TGTGCTAGCGGGCGGGACACTGAAGCTTTCTTT

j_call: TRBJ2-3
v_call: TRBV2
clone_size: NA
d_call: TRBD2
cdr3_aa: CASQGQREGNTQYF
cdr3_nt: TGTGCCTCTCAGGGCCAGCGGGAGGGAAATACGCAGTATTTT

j_call: TRBJ2-7
v_call: TRBV4-1
clone_size: NA
d_call: NA
cdr3_aa: CASSSNRDIRYEQYF
cdr3_nt: TGCGCCAGCAGCTCAAACCGGGACATACGCTACGAGCAGTACTTC

j_call: TRBJ1-2
v_call: TRBV6-5
clone_size: once
d_call: NA
cdr3_aa: CASSYTSGDDGYTF
cdr3_nt: TGTGCCAGCAGTTACACCTCAGGGGATGATGGCTACACCTTC

j_call: TRBJ1-6
v_call: TRBV3-1/TRBV3-2
clone_size: NA
d_call: NA
cdr3_aa: CASRPRGSSPLHF
cdr3_nt: TGTGCCAGCAGACCGAGGGGGTCTTCACCCCTCCACTTT

j_call: TRBJ2-1
v_call: TRBV2
clone_size: NA
d_call: TRBD2
cdr3_aa: CASIARENEQFF
cdr3_nt: TGTGCCAGCATAGCGCGGGAGAACGAGCAGTTCTTC

j_call: TRBJ2-2
v_call: TRBV5-4
clone_size: once
d_call: TRBD1
cdr3_aa: CASSLLGQGRSGELFF
cdr3_nt: TGTGCCAGCAGTCTCCTCGGACAGGGGAGGAGCGGGGAGCTGTTTTTT

j_call: TRBJ2-1
v_call: TRBV4-3
clone_size: NA
d_call: TRBD1
cdr3_aa: CASSQGTGGYNEQFF
cdr3_nt: TGCGCCAGCAGCCAAGGGACAGGGGGTTACAATGAGCAGTTCTTC

j_call: TRBJ1-2
v_call: TRBV9
clone_size: NA
d_call: NA
cdr3_aa: CASSVLQNYGYTF
cdr3_nt: TGTGCCAGCAGCGTACTACAGAACTATGGCTACACCTTC

j_call: TRBJ2-7
v_call: TRBV5-4
clone_size: few
d_call: TRBD1
cdr3_aa: CASSLGQGVNYEQYF
cdr3_nt: TGTGCCAGCAGCTTGGGGCAGGGGGTGAACTACGAGCAGTACTTC

j_call: TRBJ2-7
v_call: TRBV6-5
clone_size: NA
d_call: TRBD1
cdr3_aa: CASRAGTGLFYEQYF
cdr3_nt: TGTGCCAGCAGAGCCGGGACAGGGCTTTTCTACGAGCAGTACTTC

j_call: TRBJ1-2
v_call: TRBV28
clone_size: few
d_call: TRBD1
cdr3_aa: CASRSGTGLGGYTF
cdr3_nt: TGTGCCAGCAGATCCGGGACAGGACTAGGGGGCTACACCTTC

j_call: TRBJ1-4
v_call: TRBV7-2
clone_size: NA
d_call: NA
cdr3_aa: CASSFDKWDEKLFF
cdr3_nt: TGTGCCAGCAGCTTTGACAAGTGGGATGAAAAACTGTTTTTT

j_call: TRBJ2-7
v_call: TRBV2
clone_size: once
d_call: NA
cdr3_aa: CASSDSLARQIYEQYF
cdr3_nt: TGTGCCAGCAGTGATTCTCTCGCTCGACAGATCTACGAGCAGTACTTC

j_call: TRBJ2-7
v_call: TRBV13
clone_size: NA
d_call: TRBD2
cdr3_aa: CASSSRALYSGTSYEQYF
cdr3_nt: TGTGCCAGCAGCTCTAGGGCCCTATATAGCGGGACCTCCTACGAGCAGTACTTC

j_call: TRBJ2-2
v_call: TRBV6-4
clone_size: NA
d_call: NA
cdr3_aa: CASSDQGDTGELFF
cdr3_nt: TGTGCCAGCAGTGACCAGGGTGACACCGGGGAGCTGTTTTTT

j_call: TRBJ2-1
v_call: TRBV4-1
clone_size: NA
d_call: TRBD1
cdr3_aa: CASSHPGQGRGEQFF
cdr3_nt: TGCGCCAGCAGCCACCCGGGACAGGGTAGAGGTGAGCAGTTCTTC

j_call: TRBJ1-5
v_call: TRBV28
clone_size: NA
d_call: NA
cdr3_aa: CASSQNRDRGSRQPQHF
cdr3_nt: TGTGCCAGCAGCCAGAACAGGGATCGGGGATCTAGGCAGCCCCAGCATTTT

j_call: TRBJ2-7
v_call: TRBV4-3
clone_size: NA
d_call: TRBD1
cdr3_aa: CASSQESDRGYEQYF
cdr3_nt: TGCGCCAGCAGCCAAGAATCGGACAGGGGCTACGAGCAGTACTTC